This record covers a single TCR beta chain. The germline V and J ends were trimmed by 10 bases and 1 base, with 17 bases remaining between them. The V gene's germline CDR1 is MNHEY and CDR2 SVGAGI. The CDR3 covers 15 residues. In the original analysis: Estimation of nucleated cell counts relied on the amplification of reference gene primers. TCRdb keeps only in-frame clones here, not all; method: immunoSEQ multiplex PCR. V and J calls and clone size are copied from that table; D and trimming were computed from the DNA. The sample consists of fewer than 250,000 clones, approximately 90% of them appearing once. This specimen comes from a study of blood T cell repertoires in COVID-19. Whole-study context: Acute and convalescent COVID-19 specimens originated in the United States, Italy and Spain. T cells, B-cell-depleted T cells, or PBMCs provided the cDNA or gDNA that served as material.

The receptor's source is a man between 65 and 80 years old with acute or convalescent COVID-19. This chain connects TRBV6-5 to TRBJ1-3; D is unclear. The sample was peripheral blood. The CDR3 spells CATTPRQRSGNTIYF. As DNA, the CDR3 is TGTGCCACCACCCCCAGACAACGGTCTGGAAACACCATATATTTT.